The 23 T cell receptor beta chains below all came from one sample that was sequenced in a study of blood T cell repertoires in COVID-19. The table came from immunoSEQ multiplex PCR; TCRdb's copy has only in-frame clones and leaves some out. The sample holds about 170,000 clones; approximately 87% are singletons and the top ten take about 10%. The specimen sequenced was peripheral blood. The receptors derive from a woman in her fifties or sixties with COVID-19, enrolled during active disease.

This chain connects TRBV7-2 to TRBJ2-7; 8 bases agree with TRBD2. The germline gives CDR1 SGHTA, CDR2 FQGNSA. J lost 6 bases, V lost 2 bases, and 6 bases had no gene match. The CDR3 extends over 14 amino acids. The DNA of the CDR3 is TGTGCCAGCAGCTTAAACAGCGGGAGTGGCGAGCAGTACTTC. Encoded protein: CASSLNSGSGEQYF.

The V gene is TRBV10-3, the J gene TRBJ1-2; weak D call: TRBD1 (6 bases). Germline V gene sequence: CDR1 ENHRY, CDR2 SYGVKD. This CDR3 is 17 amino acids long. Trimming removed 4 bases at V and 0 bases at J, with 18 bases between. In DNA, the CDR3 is TGTGCCATCAGTGGCCCTCCCCGAGGGGGACCTAACTATGGCTACACCTTC. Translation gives CAISGPPRGGPNYGYTF.

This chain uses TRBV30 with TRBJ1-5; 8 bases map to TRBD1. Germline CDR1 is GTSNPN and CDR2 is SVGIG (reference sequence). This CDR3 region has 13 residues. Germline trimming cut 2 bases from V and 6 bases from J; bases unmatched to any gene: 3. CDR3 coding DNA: TGTGCCTGGAGTACCAGGGGGCTTCAGCCCCAGCATTTT. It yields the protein CAWSTRGLQPQHF.

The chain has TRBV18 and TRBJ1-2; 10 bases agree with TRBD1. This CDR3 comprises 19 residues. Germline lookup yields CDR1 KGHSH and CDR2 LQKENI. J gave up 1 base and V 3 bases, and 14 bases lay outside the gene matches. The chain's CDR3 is CASSPARDRGLPINYGYTF. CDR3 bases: TGTGCCAGCTCACCGGCCCGGGACAGGGGACTTCCTATTAACTATGGCTACACCTTC.

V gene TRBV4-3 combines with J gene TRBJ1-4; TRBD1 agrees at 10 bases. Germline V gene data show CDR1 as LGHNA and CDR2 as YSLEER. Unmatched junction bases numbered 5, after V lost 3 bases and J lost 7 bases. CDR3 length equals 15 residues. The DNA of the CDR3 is TGCGCCAGCAGCCAGGCGACAGGGGGCGGTGAAAAACTGTTTTTT. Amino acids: CASSQATGGGEKLFF.

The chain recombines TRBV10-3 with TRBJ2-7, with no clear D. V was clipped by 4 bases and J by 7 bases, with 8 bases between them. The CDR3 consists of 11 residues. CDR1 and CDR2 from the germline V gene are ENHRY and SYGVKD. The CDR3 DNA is TGTGCCATCAGTGTTCGACAAGAGCAGTACTTC. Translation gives CAISVRQEQYF.

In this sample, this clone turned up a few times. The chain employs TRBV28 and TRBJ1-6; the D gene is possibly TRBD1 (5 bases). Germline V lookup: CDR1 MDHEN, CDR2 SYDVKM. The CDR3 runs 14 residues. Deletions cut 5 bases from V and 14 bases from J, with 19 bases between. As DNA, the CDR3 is TGTGCCAGCAGTCCAACCTTGACAGATCTCACCCTCCACTTT. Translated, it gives CASSPTLTDLTLHF.

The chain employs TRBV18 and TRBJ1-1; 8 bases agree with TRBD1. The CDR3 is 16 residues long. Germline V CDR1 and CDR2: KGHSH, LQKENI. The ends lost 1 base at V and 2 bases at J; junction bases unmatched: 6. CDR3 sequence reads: CASSPLSGTGNTEAFF. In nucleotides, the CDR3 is TGTGCCAGCTCACCACTTTCGGGGACAGGTAACACTGAAGCTTTCTTT. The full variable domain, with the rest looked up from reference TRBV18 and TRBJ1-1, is NAGVMQNPRHLVRRRGQEARLRCSPMKGHSHVYWYRQLPEEGLKFMVYLQKENIIDESGMPKERFSAEFPKEGPSILRIQQVVRGDSAAYFCASSPLSGTGNTEAFFGQGTRLTVV.

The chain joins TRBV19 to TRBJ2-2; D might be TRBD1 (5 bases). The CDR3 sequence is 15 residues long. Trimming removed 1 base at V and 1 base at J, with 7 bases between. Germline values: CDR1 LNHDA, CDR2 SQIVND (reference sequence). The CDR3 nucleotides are TGTGCCAGTAGTATAGGACAGAGGAACACCGGGGAGCTGTTTTTT. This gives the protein CASSIGQRNTGELFF.

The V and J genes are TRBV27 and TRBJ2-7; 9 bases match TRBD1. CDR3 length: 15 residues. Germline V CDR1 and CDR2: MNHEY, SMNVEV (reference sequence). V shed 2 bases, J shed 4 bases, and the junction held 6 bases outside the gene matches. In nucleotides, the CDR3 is TGTGCCAGCAGTTTAAGTGGGACAGGGACTTACGAGCAGTACTTC. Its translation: CASSLSGTGTYEQYF.

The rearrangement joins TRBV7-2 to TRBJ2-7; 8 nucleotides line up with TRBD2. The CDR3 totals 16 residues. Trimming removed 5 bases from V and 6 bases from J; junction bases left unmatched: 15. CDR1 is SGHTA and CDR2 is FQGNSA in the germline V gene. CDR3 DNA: TGTGCCAGCAGCCCGAGGGGAGCGGGAGTAACTTCCGAGCAGTACTTC. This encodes CASSPRGAGVTSEQYF.

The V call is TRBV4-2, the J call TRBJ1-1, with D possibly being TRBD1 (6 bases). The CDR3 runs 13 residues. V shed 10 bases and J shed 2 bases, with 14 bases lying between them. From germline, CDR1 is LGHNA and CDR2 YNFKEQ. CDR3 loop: CATTGTLNTEAFF. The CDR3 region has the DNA TGTGCCACCACCGGGACACTTAACACTGAAGCTTTCTTT.

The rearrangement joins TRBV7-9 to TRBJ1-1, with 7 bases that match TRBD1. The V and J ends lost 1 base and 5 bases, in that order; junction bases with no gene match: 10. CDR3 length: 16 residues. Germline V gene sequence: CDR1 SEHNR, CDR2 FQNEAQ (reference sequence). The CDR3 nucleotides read TGTGCCAGCAGCTTAGGGAGGGGGCTCGGTGGTACTGAAGCTTTCTTT. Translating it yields CASSLGRGLGGTEAFF.

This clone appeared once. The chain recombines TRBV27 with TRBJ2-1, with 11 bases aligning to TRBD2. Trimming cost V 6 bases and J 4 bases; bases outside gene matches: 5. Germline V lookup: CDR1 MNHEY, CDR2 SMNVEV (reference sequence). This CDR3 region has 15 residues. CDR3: CASSPGTSGYNEQFF. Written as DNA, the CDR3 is TGTGCCAGCAGCCCCGGGACTAGCGGATACAATGAGCAGTTCTTC.

The CDR3 region has the DNA TGTGCCAGCAGCCTTGCTAGCGGGAGAATAGGGACCCAGTACTTC. Translation: CASSLASGRIGTQYF. The chain carries TRBV11-3 and TRBJ2-5; 10 nucleotides line up with TRBD2. The CDR3 contains 15 residues. Unmatched junction bases numbered 10, after V lost 5 bases and J lost 7 bases. In germline, CDR1 is SGHNT, CDR2 YENEEA.

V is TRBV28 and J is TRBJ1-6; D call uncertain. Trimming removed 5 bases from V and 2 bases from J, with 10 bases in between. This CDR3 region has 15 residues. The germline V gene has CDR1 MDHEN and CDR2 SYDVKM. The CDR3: CASSVRVPYNSPLHF. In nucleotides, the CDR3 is TGTGCCAGCAGTGTTAGAGTTCCCTATAATTCACCCCTCCACTTT.

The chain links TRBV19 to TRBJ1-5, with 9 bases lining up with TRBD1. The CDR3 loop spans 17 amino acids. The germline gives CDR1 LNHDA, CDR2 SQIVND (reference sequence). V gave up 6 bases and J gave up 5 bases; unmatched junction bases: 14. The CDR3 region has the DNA TGTGCCAGTAGGGGGCCTGGGGGAACAGGGGGCCATCAGCCCCAGCATTTT. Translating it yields CASRGPGGTGGHQPQHF.

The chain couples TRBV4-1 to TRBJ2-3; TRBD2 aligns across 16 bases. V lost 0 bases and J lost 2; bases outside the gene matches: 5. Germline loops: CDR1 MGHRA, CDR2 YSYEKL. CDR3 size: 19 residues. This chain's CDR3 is CASSQEPGLAGGPTDTQYF. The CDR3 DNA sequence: TGCGCCAGCAGCCAAGAACCGGGACTAGCGGGAGGGCCCACAGATACGCAGTATTTT.

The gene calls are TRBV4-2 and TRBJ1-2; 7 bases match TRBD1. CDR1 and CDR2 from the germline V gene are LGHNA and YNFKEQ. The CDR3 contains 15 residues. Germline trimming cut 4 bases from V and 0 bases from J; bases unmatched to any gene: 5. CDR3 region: CASSLGTASNYGYTF. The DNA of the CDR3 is TGTGCCAGCAGCCTTGGGACAGCCTCTAACTATGGCTACACCTTC.

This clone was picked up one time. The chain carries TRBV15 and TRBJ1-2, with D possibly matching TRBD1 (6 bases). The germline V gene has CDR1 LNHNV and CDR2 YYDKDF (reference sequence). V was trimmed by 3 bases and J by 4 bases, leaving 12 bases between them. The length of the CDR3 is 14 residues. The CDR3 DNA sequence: TGTGCCACCAGCAGGGCAGGGGAAGGCTATGGCTACACCTTC. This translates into CATSRAGEGYGYTF.

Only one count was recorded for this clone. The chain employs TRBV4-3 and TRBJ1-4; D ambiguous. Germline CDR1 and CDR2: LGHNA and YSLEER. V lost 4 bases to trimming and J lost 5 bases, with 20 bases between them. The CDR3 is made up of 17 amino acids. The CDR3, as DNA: TGCGCCAGCAGCCCCAGAGGAGGTCAAGAGAGAAATGAAAAACTGTTTTTT. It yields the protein CASSPRGGQERNEKLFF.

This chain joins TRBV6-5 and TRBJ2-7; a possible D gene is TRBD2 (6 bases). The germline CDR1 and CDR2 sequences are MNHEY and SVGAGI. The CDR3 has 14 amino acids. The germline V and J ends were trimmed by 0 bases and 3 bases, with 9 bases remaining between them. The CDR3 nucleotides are TGTGCCAGCAGTTACTCAACCGGGGGCTACGAGCAGTACTTC. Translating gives CASSYSTGGYEQYF.

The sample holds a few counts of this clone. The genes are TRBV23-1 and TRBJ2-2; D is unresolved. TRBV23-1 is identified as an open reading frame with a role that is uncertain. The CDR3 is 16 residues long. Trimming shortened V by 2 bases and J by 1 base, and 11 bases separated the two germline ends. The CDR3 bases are TGCGCCAGCAGTCAACCCATCATCGGGAACACCGGGGAGCTGTTTTTT. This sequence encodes CASSQPIIGNTGELFF.